This T cell receptor beta chain came from a study of shared clonotypes between healthy human individuals. Measured with immunoSEQ multiplex PCR; TCRdb has only the in-frame clones, and not every one. The sample lists millions of clones, roughly nine tenths occurring once. Study-wide points: Roughly 5% of naive CD4 clonotypes were common to several donors.

Germline V CDR1 and CDR2: SGHRS, YFSETQ. After removal of 1 base from V and 3 bases from J, the junction contained 2 bases not matched to a gene. The CDR3 is made up of 14 amino acids. Comment on this clone: Its antigen remains unknown. The sample holds other DNA sequences that translate to the same CDR3.

The chain has TRBV5-1 and TRBJ2-7, with 9 positions matching TRBD1. Material: naive CD4+ T cells sorted from blood. Subset of the sample: CD45RA+ positively selected. The clonotype originates from a man aged 18 to 29 in good health. In DNA, the CDR3 is TGCGCCAGCAGCTTGTCGGGACAGGGCTACGAGCAGTACTTC. Translating gives CASSLSGQGYEQYF.